What follows are 5 T cell receptor beta chains derived from one specimen sequenced in a study of blood T cell repertoires in COVID-19. The data were produced by immunoSEQ multiplex PCR, yet TCRdb's version contains in-frame clones alone and is incomplete. The sample carries hundreds of thousands of clones, approximately 84% recorded once. The material sequenced was peripheral blood. These receptors all stem from a man aged 40-49 years with acute or convalescent COVID-19.

This rearrangement joins TRBV29-1 to TRBJ1-2; D is possibly TRBD1 (6 bases). Trimming left V 6 bases short and J 8 bases short, with 16 bases between. The CDR3 is 12 residues long. Germline V lookup: CDR1 SQVTM, CDR2 ANQGSEA. The CDR3 loop reads CSVDPGVEGYTF. The CDR3 nucleotides read TGCAGCGTGGACCCAGGGGTGGAGGGCTACACCTTC.

The chain links TRBV5-1 to TRBJ2-1; D is possibly TRBD1 (5 bases). Between the trimmed V and J ends, which lost 1 base and 0 bases, there was a span of 8 bases. Germline loops: CDR1 SGHRS, CDR2 YFSETQ. The CDR3 runs 15 residues. The CDR3 sequence is CASSLRQSSYNEQFF. CDR3 nucleotide sequence: TGCGCCAGCAGCTTGCGACAGAGCTCCTACAATGAGCAGTTCTTC. The full variable domain, in which reference TRBV5-1 and TRBJ2-1 provide the parts outside the CDR3, is KAGVTQTPRYLIKTRGQQVTLSCSPISGHRSVSWYQQTPGQGLQFLFEYFSETQRNKGNFPGRFSGRQFSNSRSEMNVSTLELGDSALYLCASSLRQSSYNEQFFGPGTRLTVL.

For the CDR3, the DNA is TGTGCCAGCAGCTTGACAGGGGGCGAATACGAGCAGTACTTC. This gives the protein CASSLTGGEYEQYF. This sequence joins TRBV7-9 and TRBJ2-7; 10 nucleotides line up with TRBD1. The length of the CDR3 is 14 residues. Trimming removed 3 bases from V and 4 bases from J; junction bases left unmatched: 3. Germline V gene sequence: CDR1 SEHNR, CDR2 FQNEAQ (reference sequence). Full variable domain (missing parts from reference TRBV7-9 and TRBJ2-7): DTGVSQNPRHKITKRGQNVTFRCDPISEHNRLYWYRQTLGQGPEFLTYFQNEAQLEKSRLLSDRFSAERPKGSFSTLEIQRTEQGDSAMYLCASSLTGGEYEQYFGPGTRLTVT.

This clone appeared a single time. The chain recombines TRBV6-6 with TRBJ2-4, with TRBD1 matching over 7 bases. V lost 5 bases to trimming and J lost 0 bases; unmatched junction nucleotides: 13. The CDR3 is made up of 18 amino acids. Germline V gene sequence: CDR1 MNHNY, CDR2 SVGAGI (reference sequence). The CDR3 loop is CASSHSPRDSVAKNIQYF. The CDR3 region has the DNA TGTGCCAGCAGTCATTCCCCCCGGGACAGTGTAGCCAAAAACATTCAGTACTTC.

The chain joins TRBV5-1 to TRBJ2-1, with a tentative D call TRBD1 (6 bases). The CDR3 extends over 15 amino acids. Germline assignment: CDR1 SGHRS and CDR2 YFSETQ. Trimming removed 1 base from V and 3 bases from J, with 11 bases in between. Written as DNA, the CDR3 is TGCGCCAGCAGCTTGTGGCAGGGGAGCTACAATGAGCAGTTCTTC. Encoded protein: CASSLWQGSYNEQFF.